Sequencing of this T cell receptor (beta chain) was carried out in a study of blood T cell repertoires in COVID-19. On the study more broadly: The study drew acute and convalescent COVID-19 samples from the United States, Italy and Spain.

TCRdb keeps only in-frame clones here, not all; method: immunoSEQ multiplex PCR. The table lists about 80,000 clones, around 76% of them singletons, with approximately 15% in the top ten. The length of the CDR3 is 14 residues. Germline CDR1 is LNHNV and CDR2 is YYDKDF (reference sequence). The V end was cut by 4 bases, the J end by 9 bases, with 13 bases between. The source of this sequence is a human donor in a cohort sampled during active COVID-19. The chain uses TRBV15 and TRBJ1-6, with D tentatively TRBD1 (6 bases). The sequencing input was peripheral blood. The CDR3 spells CATSTRDTSSPLHF. CDR3 nucleotide sequence: TGTGCCACCAGCACCCGGGACACAAGTTCACCCCTCCACTTT. Complete variable domain (other parts from reference TRBV15 and TRBJ1-6): DAMVIQNPRYQVTQFGKPVTLSCSQTLNHNVMYWYQQKSSQAPKLLFHYYDKDFNNEADTPDNFQSRRPNTSFCFLDIRSPGLGDTAMYLCATSTRDTSSPLHFGNGTRLTVT.